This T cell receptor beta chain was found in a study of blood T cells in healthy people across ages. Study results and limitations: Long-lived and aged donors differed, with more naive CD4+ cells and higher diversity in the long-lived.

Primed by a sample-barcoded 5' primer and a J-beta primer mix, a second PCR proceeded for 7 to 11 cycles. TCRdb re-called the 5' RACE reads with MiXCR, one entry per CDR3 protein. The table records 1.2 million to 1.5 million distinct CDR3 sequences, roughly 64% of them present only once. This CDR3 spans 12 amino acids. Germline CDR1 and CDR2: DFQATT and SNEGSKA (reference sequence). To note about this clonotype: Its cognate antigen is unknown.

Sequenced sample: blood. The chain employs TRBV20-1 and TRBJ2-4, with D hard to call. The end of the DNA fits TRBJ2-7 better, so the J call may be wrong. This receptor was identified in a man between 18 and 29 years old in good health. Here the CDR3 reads CSAATDSYEQYF. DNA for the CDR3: TGCAGTGCTGCAACTGACTCCTACGAGCAGTACTTC.